The sequence of this T cell receptor beta chain was determined in a study of T cells in Graves' hyperthyroidism and ophthalmopathy. Study-level results: Blood also showed most of the thyroid clonotypes that were expanded above 0.001. Researchers report that a 13 V-J model separated ophthalmopathy from stable hyperthyroidism.

RNA transcripts served as the template for amplifying TCR beta CDR3 regions. An initial round of RT-PCR targeting the TCR CDR3 relied on the HTBI primer set. TCRdb independently ran MiXCR on the multiplex PCR reads; one entry per CDR3 protein. The data contain approximately 600,000 distinct CDR3 sequences, under 15% of them singletons. This clonotype has just a few counts. Antigen: not known. The germline V gene has CDR1 MNHEY and CDR2 SMNVEV (reference sequence). The V end lost 4 bases, the J end lost 1 base, and 10 bases lay between the germline ends. The CDR3 runs to 14 residues. A NOSPECS grade of at least 4, a Clinical Activity Score of at least 3 and duration under 3 months were recorded in ophthalmopathy patients. Exclusion of a patient resulted from uncontrolled infection, other autoimmune disease, pregnancy or lactation.

This clonotype was obtained from a woman aged 40 to 50 with Graves' ophthalmopathy. The V and J genes are TRBV27 and TRBJ1-2; a possible D gene is TRBD1 (5 bases). The source material was blood. CDR3 amino acids: CASSSPGFNYGYTF. DNA for the CDR3: TGTGCCAGCAGTTCCCCAGGGTTTAACTATGGCTACACCTTC.